This TCR beta chain was profiled in a study of blood T cell repertoires in COVID-19. Overall study: From T cells, B-cell-depleted T cells, or PBMCs came the material, which was cDNA or gDNA.

This clone was recorded a few times. In the study's own analysis: Reference gene primer amplification in the assay estimated nucleated cell counts. The assay was immunoSEQ multiplex PCR, and TCRdb's table has in-frame clones only and misses some. V and J calls and clone size are given by that table; D and trimming were obtained from the DNA. The sample consists of more than 200,000 clones, around nine tenths of them appearing once. The junction had 5 bases not matched to a gene; V was cut back by 4 bases and J by 2 bases. The CDR3 loop spans 14 amino acids. Germline V gives CDR1 SGHDT, CDR2 YYEEEE. Input material: peripheral blood. The receptor was derived from an older woman with COVID-19, enrolled during active disease. The V gene is TRBV5-6, the J gene TRBJ1-2; TRBD1 aligns across 7 bases. The chain's CDR3 is CASSIPGQNYGYTF. CDR3 in DNA: TGTGCCAGCAGCATCCCGGGACAGAACTATGGCTACACCTTC.